These 31 T cell receptor beta chains were all obtained from the same sample, sequenced in a study of blood T cell repertoires in COVID-19. The table came from immunoSEQ multiplex PCR; TCRdb's copy has only in-frame clones and leaves some out. Of roughly 200,000 clones in the sample, 94% were seen once. Sequencing used peripheral blood. The receptors shown here come from a man aged 25-45 years with COVID-19, enrolled during active disease.

The chain is built from TRBV27 and TRBJ1-1; perhaps TRBD1 as D (6 bases). Trimming shortened V by 6 bases and J by 2 bases, and 19 bases separated the two germline ends. The germline gives CDR1 MNHEY, CDR2 SMNVEV (reference sequence). The CDR3 has 16 amino acids. The CDR3 DNA reads TGTGCCAGCAGCCACATTAATTACAGGGTCAACACTGAAGCTTTCTTT. Its translation: CASSHINYRVNTEAFF.

CDR3 loop: CASSPPTRTTTDTQYF. In nucleotides, the CDR3 is TGCGCCAGCAGCCCCCCGACACGGACTACCACAGATACGCAGTATTTT. The V and J genes are TRBV5-1 and TRBJ2-3; D is possibly TRBD2 (6 bases). This CDR3 is 16 amino acids long. Germline loops: CDR1 SGHRS, CDR2 YFSETQ. V lost 4 bases and J lost 2, with 17 bases in between.

DNA for the CDR3: TGTGCCAGCAGCGGGACAGGCGGTTCACCCCTCCACTTT. Translating gives CASSGTGGSPLHF. The V call is TRBV13, the J call TRBJ1-6; TRBD1 aligns across 8 bases. Germline lookup yields CDR1 PRHDT and CDR2 FYEKMQ (reference sequence). With 5 bases clipped from V and 9 bases from J, the junction kept 3 bases outside the gene matches. This CDR3 contains 13 residues.

The rearrangement links TRBV4-1 to TRBJ2-7, with 7 bases matching TRBD1. Germline values: CDR1 MGHRA, CDR2 YSYEKL. V lost 1 base and J lost 4; bases outside the gene matches: 7. The CDR3 is 15 residues long. CDR3 loop: CASSQVVRGLYEQYF. DNA of the CDR3: TGCGCCAGCAGCCAAGTAGTTAGGGGGCTGTACGAGCAGTACTTC.

The rearrangement uses TRBV20-1 and TRBJ2-7; D not resolved. Trimming took off 3 bases at V and 2 bases at J, with 5 bases between the two ends. Germline loops: CDR1 DFQATT, CDR2 SNEGSKA (reference sequence). CDR3 length: 11 amino acids. This CDR3 reads CSARGPYEQYF. The CDR3 DNA follows: TGCAGTGCTAGGGGCCCCTACGAGCAGTACTTC.

The rearrangement uses TRBV10-3 and TRBJ2-1; TRBD2 might be the D (6 bases). Trimming took off 10 bases at V and 8 bases at J, with 18 bases between the two ends. Germline V lookup: CDR1 ENHRY, CDR2 SYGVKD. The CDR3 loop spans 13 amino acids. CDR3 coding DNA: TGTGCCACCTTTCGAGGGGAGGAAGATGAGCAGTTCTTC. Its translation is CATFRGEEDEQFF.

The rearrangement links TRBV19 to TRBJ2-1; the match to TRBD2 covers 12 bases. Per germline, CDR1 LNHDA and CDR2 SQIVND (reference sequence). The V and J ends lost 6 bases and 7 bases, in that order; junction bases with no gene match: 10. This CDR3 is 16 amino acids long. In DNA, the CDR3 is TGTGCCAGTAGCATTGGGCTAGCGGGGGGGCTGAATGAGCAGTTCTTC. Protein: CASSIGLAGGLNEQFF. The full variable domain, its missing parts supplied by reference TRBV19 and TRBJ2-1, is DGGITQSPKYLFRKEGQNVTLSCEQNLNHDAMYWYRQDPGQGLRLIYYSQIVNDFQKGDIAEGYSVSREKKESFPLTVTSAQKNPTAFYLCASSIGLAGGLNEQFFGPGTRLTVL.

The genes are TRBV19 and TRBJ1-2, with 8 positions matching TRBD1. The trim removed 5 bases at V and 3 bases at J, leaving 8 bases unmatched. This CDR3 spans 15 amino acids. From germline, CDR1 is LNHDA and CDR2 SQIVND (reference sequence). Here the CDR3 DNA reads TGTGCCAGTAGTTCCCGCGACAGGGGCCACTATGGCTACACCTTC. Translating it yields CASSSRDRGHYGYTF.

The chain links TRBV5-4 to TRBJ2-5, with 11 bases identical to TRBD2. The length of the CDR3 is 16 residues. The germline CDR1 and CDR2 sequences are SGHNT and YYREEE (reference sequence). Germline trimming cut 3 bases from V and 5 bases from J; bases unmatched to any gene: 9. The DNA for the CDR3 is TGTGCCAGCAGCTCGACTAGCGGGGATGGGATGGAGACCCAGTACTTC. It specifies CASSSTSGDGMETQYF.

This chain's CDR3 is CASSYLQGTNEKLFF. DNA for the CDR3: TGTGCCAGCAGTTACTTGCAGGGGACTAATGAAAAACTGTTTTTT. The V and J genes are TRBV6-5 and TRBJ1-4; D is possibly TRBD1 (6 bases). The germline gives CDR1 MNHEY, CDR2 SVGAGI. Trimming pared 1 base from V and 2 bases from J, leaving 8 bases between. The CDR3 is 15 residues long.

The chain employs TRBV20-1 and TRBJ2-2, with 10 bases aligning to TRBD2. Germline CDR1 reads DFQATT; CDR2 reads SNEGSKA (reference sequence). V shed 3 bases and J 2 bases; nucleotides not matched to a gene: 3. The CDR3 totals 15 residues. This CDR3 reads CSASIAGGNTGELFF. The DNA for the CDR3 is TGCAGTGCTAGTATAGCGGGGGGAAACACCGGGGAGCTGTTTTTT.

This rearrangement joins TRBV5-5 to TRBJ1-2, with D unclear. CDR3 length: 14 amino acids. Germline V gives CDR1 SGHKS, CDR2 YYEKEE (reference sequence). With 0 bases removed from V and 7 bases from J, the gap between germline ends came to 13 bases. The CDR3 spells CASSLERRISGYTF. Here the CDR3 DNA reads TGTGCCAGCAGCTTGGAGCGGCGGATCTCTGGCTACACCTTC. Full variable domain (missing parts from reference TRBV5-5 and TRBJ1-2): DAGVTQSPTHLIKTRGQQVTLRCSPISGHKSVSWYQQVLGQGPQFIFQYYEKEERGRGNFPDRFSARQFPNYSSELNVNALLLGDSALYLCASSLERRISGYTFGSGTRLTVV.

The chain couples TRBV5-6 to TRBJ1-3; perhaps TRBD1 as D (6 bases). V lost 3 bases to trimming and J lost 0 bases, with 13 bases between them. Germline CDR1 SGHDT, CDR2 YYEEEE. This CDR3 has 16 residues. CDR3 coding DNA: TGTGCCAGCAGCTACCGGGACATGGGCTCTGGAAACACCATATATTTT. Translation gives CASSYRDMGSGNTIYF.

V usage is TRBV5-4 and J usage is TRBJ1-2, with 9 bases that match TRBD1. The CDR3 is made up of 15 amino acids. Looked up from germline, CDR1 is SGHNT and CDR2 is YYREEE (reference sequence). V shed 4 bases and J 8 bases; nucleotides not matched to a gene: 12. The CDR3 protein is CASSREQGARLGYTF. As DNA, the CDR3 is TGTGCCAGCAGCAGGGAACAGGGGGCGCGACTCGGCTACACCTTC.

The V call is TRBV7-7, the J call TRBJ2-5; D gene unclear. The CDR3 has 12 residues. V lost 1 base and J lost 5, with 5 bases in between. The germline CDR1 and CDR2 sequences are SSHAT and FNYEAQ (reference sequence). In DNA, the CDR3 is TGTGCCAGCAGCTTAGTCGGGGAGACCCAGTACTTC. Translation: CASSLVGETQYF. Supplemented by reference TRBV7-7 and TRBJ2-5, the full variable domain reads GAGVSQSPRYKVTKRGQDVTLRCDPISSHATLYWYQQALGQGPEFLTYFNYEAQPDKSGLPSDRFSAERPEGSISTLTIQRTEQRDSAMYRCASSLVGETQYFGPGTRLLVL.

This clone has only one observation. The chain carries TRBV27 and TRBJ1-3; 7 bases align to TRBD1. Unmatched junction bases numbered 7, after V lost 5 bases and J lost 3 bases. This CDR3 has 15 amino acids. Germline V gene sequence: CDR1 MNHEY, CDR2 SMNVEV (reference sequence). In DNA form, the CDR3 reads TGTGCCAGCAGTATCGACAGGGATGGTGGAAACACCATATATTTT. Translation: CASSIDRDGGNTIYF.

The rearrangement joins TRBV25-1 to TRBJ1-6; D not resolved. Germline V gene lookup returns CDR1 MGHDK and CDR2 SYGVNS. V lost 0 bases and J lost 12, with 15 bases in between. There are 15 residues in the CDR3. The DNA of the CDR3 is TGTGCCAGCAGTGAATATAGAGGCACCCTCGAACCCCTCCACTTT. Translated, it gives CASSEYRGTLEPLHF.

The chain has TRBV2 and TRBJ1-1, with TRBD1 identical over 7 bases. This CDR3 has 13 amino acids. Per germline, CDR1 SNHLY and CDR2 FYNNEI. V shed 4 bases, J shed 5 bases, and the junction held 4 bases outside the gene matches. The CDR3 DNA reads as TGTGCCAGCAGTGGCCCCAGGGGGACTGAAGCTTTCTTT. Its translation: CASSGPRGTEAFF.

The chain recombines TRBV20-1 with TRBJ2-1; 9 bases are a match to TRBD2. Unmatched junction bases numbered 2, after V lost 3 bases and J lost 2 bases. Germline CDR1 reads DFQATT; CDR2 reads SNEGSKA (reference sequence). This CDR3 spans 14 amino acids. CDR3 protein: CSASSGGAYNEQFF. The CDR3 DNA reads as TGCAGTGCTAGTAGCGGGGGAGCCTACAATGAGCAGTTCTTC.

The V call is TRBV5-1, the J call TRBJ1-6; 9 nucleotides align to TRBD1. After removal of 3 bases from V and 8 bases from J, the junction contained 9 bases not matched to a gene. CDR3 length equals 16 residues. Germline V CDR1 and CDR2: SGHRS, YFSETQ. The chain's CDR3 is CASSSNPGTGHSPLHF. The CDR3 nucleotides are TGCGCCAGCAGCTCGAACCCCGGGACAGGGCATTCACCCCTCCACTTT.

J is TRBJ1-4 and V is TRBV2, with D perhaps matching TRBD1 (6 bases). The V end was cut by 3 bases, the J end by 2 bases, with 13 bases between. Germline CDR1 SNHLY, CDR2 FYNNEI. The CDR3 has 16 amino acids. CDR3 nucleotide sequence: TGTGCCAGCAGTGAGGGGGCTTTCGCTACTAATGAAAAACTGTTTTTT. It specifies CASSEGAFATNEKLFF. Supplemented by reference TRBV2 and TRBJ1-4, the full variable domain reads EPEVTQTPSHQVTQMGQEVILRCVPISNHLYFYWYRQILGQKVEFLVSFYNNEISEKSEIFDDQFSVERPDGSNFTLKIRSTKLEDSAMYFCASSEGAFATNEKLFFGSGTQLSVL.

This chain joins TRBV3-1 (or the pseudogene TRBV3-2) and TRBJ2-1, with D perhaps matching TRBD1 (5 bases). V dropped 4 bases and J dropped 5 bases, with 12 bases sitting between them. This CDR3 spans 14 amino acids. From germline, CDR1 is LGHDT and CDR2 YNNKEL (reference sequence). The CDR3 coding sequence is TGTGCCAGCAGCCCCTTGACAGCCGACAATGAGCAGTTCTTC. This encodes CASSPLTADNEQFF.

The chain couples TRBV19 to TRBJ1-4; a weak D match, TRBD1 (6 bases). The ends were cut back, 5 bases at V and 7 bases at J, with 11 bases in the middle. Looked up from germline, CDR1 is LNHDA and CDR2 is SQIVND (reference sequence). There are 13 residues in the CDR3. In DNA form, the CDR3 reads TGTGCCAGTAGTTTGCTAGGGGGTGAAAAACTGTTTTTT. This encodes CASSLLGGEKLFF.

The chain recombines TRBV6-5 with TRBJ2-5; perhaps TRBD1 as D (6 bases). The CDR3 runs 10 residues. Germline V gives CDR1 MNHEY, CDR2 SVGAGI. Trimming removed 8 bases from V and 5 bases from J, with 6 bases in between. The CDR3 sequence is CASQGETQYF. In nucleotides, the CDR3 is TGTGCCAGCCAGGGGGAGACCCAGTACTTC.

The chain couples TRBV3-1 (or the pseudogene TRBV3-2) to TRBJ2-7, with TRBD2 matching 9 bases. CDR3 size: 17 residues. The germline gives CDR1 LGHDT, CDR2 YNNKEL (reference sequence). V shed 1 base and J 2 bases; nucleotides not matched to a gene: 9. The chain's CDR3 is CASSQARVAGGAYEQYF. CDR3 DNA sequence: TGTGCCAGCAGCCAAGCCAGGGTCGCGGGGGGGGCCTACGAGCAGTACTTC.

This clone is a singleton in its sample. The gene calls are TRBV19 and TRBJ1-4, with D maybe TRBD1 (5 bases). Germline V lookup: CDR1 LNHDA, CDR2 SQIVND (reference sequence). The CDR3 is 14 amino acids. V dropped 7 bases and J dropped 6 bases, with 15 bases sitting between them. The CDR3 reads CASTIWGRDEKLFF. The CDR3 region has the DNA TGTGCCAGTACGATCTGGGGCAGGGATGAAAAACTGTTTTTT.

The sample holds a few counts of this clone. The chain is built from TRBV29-1 and TRBJ1-2; D gene unclear. The germline V gene has CDR1 SQVTM and CDR2 ANQGSEA. The V gene lost 4 bases and the J gene lost 1 base, with 7 bases spanning the gap. This CDR3 is built from 12 residues. CDR3 in amino acids: CSVVWSNYGYTF. CDR3 nucleotides: TGCAGCGTTGTATGGAGTAACTATGGCTACACCTTC.

This clone was detected once. V and J are TRBV5-1 and TRBJ1-2, with 7 bases fitting TRBD1. Trimming removed 2 bases from V and 3 bases from J; junction bases left unmatched: 7. The germline CDR1 and CDR2 sequences are SGHRS and YFSETQ. The CDR3 totals 15 residues. The CDR3 DNA reads as TGCGCCAGCAGCTTAAACAGGGGCAGTCACTATGGCTACACCTTC. Translating it yields CASSLNRGSHYGYTF.

This clone was recorded once. The sample contains more than one DNA sequence encoding this CDR3. This sequence joins TRBV5-1 and TRBJ1-2; D not certain. Between the trimmed V and J ends, which lost 4 bases and 4 bases, there was a span of 11 bases. Germline CDR1 SGHRS, CDR2 YFSETQ. This CDR3 spans 13 amino acids. CDR3 DNA sequence: TGCGCCAGCAGCCTGGACGGAGGCTATGGCTACACCTTC. Translation gives CASSLDGGYGYTF.

The rearrangement uses TRBV2 and TRBJ1-5; 8 bases are shared with TRBD1. The ends lost 2 bases at V and 0 bases at J; junction bases unmatched: 3. The CDR3 has 16 residues. Germline lookup yields CDR1 SNHLY and CDR2 FYNNEI. The CDR3 protein is CASSEMGQASNQPQHF. The DNA of the CDR3 is TGTGCCAGCAGTGAAATGGGACAGGCTAGCAATCAGCCCCAGCATTTT. Complete variable domain (other parts from reference TRBV2 and TRBJ1-5): EPEVTQTPSHQVTQMGQEVILRCVPISNHLYFYWYRQILGQKVEFLVSFYNNEISEKSEIFDDQFSVERPDGSNFTLKIRSTKLEDSAMYFCASSEMGQASNQPQHFGDGTRLSIL.

This sequence joins TRBV9 and TRBJ2-1; TRBD1 matches 7 bases. The germline V gene encodes CDR1 SGDLS and CDR2 YYNGEE. The trim removed 4 bases at V and 5 bases at J, leaving 6 bases unmatched. The CDR3 runs to 14 residues. In nucleotides, the CDR3 is TGTGCCAGCAGCCCGCGTCAGGGGGACAATGAGCAGTTCTTC. Protein product: CASSPRQGDNEQFF.